A single sample gave rise to the 27 T cell receptor beta chains below, sequenced in a study of siplizumab effects on memory and regulatory T cells. The data were produced by immunoSEQ multiplex PCR, yet TCRdb's version contains in-frame clones alone and is incomplete. The sample has roughly 100,000 clones, 80% to 95% seen once. Specimen: CD4+ T cells sorted from blood. The receptors were sampled from a human donor in good health.

In its sample, this clone was seen a few times. The chain carries TRBV4-1 and TRBJ1-5, with D perhaps TRBD1 (6 bases). The CDR3 covers 15 residues. Deletions cut 4 bases from V and 2 bases from J, with 12 bases between. Germline lookup yields CDR1 MGHRA and CDR2 YSYEKL. The CDR3 is CASSPLPGGNQPQHF. The CDR3 DNA reads TGCGCCAGCAGCCCCCTCCCAGGGGGCAATCAGCCCCAGCATTTT.

The chain uses TRBV5-1 and TRBJ1-3, with D uncertain. Germline loops: CDR1 SGHRS, CDR2 YFSETQ. The V and J ends lost 0 bases and 7 bases respectively, with 8 bases between them. This CDR3 has 13 amino acids. The CDR3 nucleotides are TGCGCCAGCAGCTTGGACCCGGGGAACACCATATATTTT. Its protein is CASSLDPGNTIYF.

The V gene is TRBV7-9, the J gene TRBJ2-7; a weak D match, TRBD2 (5 bases). Trimming took 5 bases from V and 3 from J, leaving 11 bases between them. Germline V gene lookup returns CDR1 SEHNR and CDR2 FQNEAQ (reference sequence). This CDR3 contains 13 residues. The CDR3 DNA reads as TGTGCCAGCAGCCCGACTAAGTACTACGAGCAGTACTTC. It encodes CASSPTKYYEQYF.

J is TRBJ1-4 and V is TRBV5-8, with 9 nucleotides matching TRBD1. The CDR3 runs 16 residues. V trimming: 7 bases; J trimming: 3 bases; junction bases outside the gene matches: 10. The germline CDR1 and CDR2 sequences are SGHTS and YDEGEE. CDR3: CASRDREGSANEKLFF. As DNA, the CDR3 is TGTGCCAGCCGGGACAGGGAAGGTTCGGCTAATGAAAAACTGTTTTTT. Using reference TRBV5-8 and TRBJ1-4 for the parts outside the CDR3, the full variable domain is EAGVTQSPTHLIKTRGQQATLRCSPISGHTSVYWYQQALGLGLQFLLWYDEGEERNRGNFPPRFSGRQFPNYSSELNVNALELEDSALYLCASRDREGSANEKLFFGSGTQLSVL.

V gene TRBV28 combines with J gene TRBJ2-7; D is uncertain. Germline V gene sequence: CDR1 MDHEN, CDR2 SYDVKM. The CDR3 runs to 12 residues. Trimming pared 5 bases from V and 9 bases from J, leaving 14 bases between. CDR3 sequence (DNA): TGTGCCAGCAGTCCCCCGCGTCCGGTGCAGTACTTC. This sequence encodes CASSPPRPVQYF.

The chain combines TRBV5-1 with TRBJ2-1, with 15 bases lining up with TRBD2. The CDR3 length is 17 residues. Germline lookup yields CDR1 SGHRS and CDR2 YFSETQ. V lost 0 bases to trimming and J lost 6 bases; unmatched junction nucleotides: 4. The CDR3 sequence is CASSLGPGLAGGNEQFF. The CDR3 DNA reads TGCGCCAGCAGCTTGGGGCCGGGACTAGCGGGAGGCAATGAGCAGTTCTTC.

This chain connects TRBV4-1 to TRBJ1-3; possible D gene TRBD1, 6 bases. The CDR3 has 17 residues. Per the germline V gene, CDR1 is MGHRA and CDR2 is YSYEKL. V was cut by 2 bases and J by 0 bases, with 14 bases left in between. The CDR3 protein is CASSQSGGRSSGNTIYF. CDR3 DNA sequence: TGCGCCAGCAGCCAATCCGGGGGGCGAAGCTCTGGAAACACCATATATTTT.

The chain employs TRBV6-5 and TRBJ1-1; D is undetermined. Trimming cost V 7 bases and J 7 bases, with 13 bases left between them. The CDR3 has 12 amino acids. Germline CDR1 reads MNHEY; CDR2 reads SVGAGI. The CDR3 is CASMKNTVEAFF. The CDR3 DNA reads TGTGCCAGCATGAAAAATACAGTTGAAGCTTTCTTT.

The count of this clone is one. CDR3 in DNA: TGTGCCAGTAGTGTTGGGACCACAGAAAAACTGTTTTTT. As protein: CASSVGTTEKLFF. The chain joins TRBV19 to TRBJ1-4; the D gene is possibly TRBD1 (5 bases). Germline CDR1 is LNHDA and CDR2 is SQIVND (reference sequence). V dropped 5 bases and J dropped 8 bases, with 12 bases sitting between them. The CDR3 extends over 13 amino acids.

The chain links TRBV5-1 to TRBJ2-1; 7 bases match TRBD1. J lost 9 bases, V lost 7 bases, and 4 bases had no gene match. The length of the CDR3 is 11 residues. Germline values: CDR1 SGHRS, CDR2 YFSETQ. Here the CDR3 reads CASSTGIEQFF. The CDR3 DNA reads TGCGCCAGCTCGACAGGGATTGAGCAGTTCTTC.

V and J are TRBV10-3 and TRBJ2-3; 9 bases are shared with TRBD1. Germline-derived CDR1 and CDR2 are ENHRY and SYGVKD. The CDR3 totals 15 residues. V gave up 10 bases and J gave up 4 bases; unmatched junction bases: 12. CDR3 DNA: TGTGCCACACAAGACAGGGGGAGAGACGCAGATACGCAGTATTTT. As protein: CATQDRGRDADTQYF.

The chain joins TRBV19 to TRBJ2-2; 8 bases map to TRBD1. With 4 bases clipped from V and 5 bases from J, the junction kept 9 bases outside the gene matches. Germline V gene lookup returns CDR1 LNHDA and CDR2 SQIVND (reference sequence). The CDR3 covers 16 residues. Here the CDR3 reads CASSKRTGFGTGELFF. DNA for the CDR3: TGTGCCAGTAGTAAGAGGACAGGGTTTGGGACCGGGGAGCTGTTTTTT.

The chain employs TRBV27 and TRBJ2-7, with D possibly being TRBD1 (6 bases). With 4 bases removed from V and 1 base from J, the gap between germline ends came to 14 bases. Germline CDR1 reads MNHEY; CDR2 reads SMNVEV (reference sequence). The length of the CDR3 is 15 residues. CDR3 DNA sequence: TGTGCCAGCAGTTCTCAGGGGTCCCTTTCCTACGAGCAGTACTTC. It codes for CASSSQGSLSYEQYF.

In DNA, the CDR3 is TGTGCCAGCAGTACAAGTAAGCAGTATTTT. As protein: CASSTSKQYF. The chain employs TRBV28 and TRBJ2-3; D not certain. The CDR3 has 10 amino acids. Trimming pared 5 bases from V and 11 bases from J, leaving 8 bases between. Germline CDR1 and CDR2: MDHEN and SYDVKM.

CDR3 loop: CARPRTGHSGSSYNEQFF. CDR3 DNA sequence: TGTGCCAGACCGAGGACAGGCCACAGCGGGAGTTCCTACAATGAGCAGTTCTTC. The genes are TRBV7-3 and TRBJ2-1; D possibly corresponds to TRBD2 (8 bases). CDR3 length: 18 residues. Germline V gene data show CDR1 as SGHTA and CDR2 as FQGTGA. The V end was cut by 9 bases, the J end by 1 base, with 25 bases between.

The chain joins TRBV25-1 to TRBJ2-7; the D gene is possibly TRBD2 (6 bases). The CDR3 has 15 residues. V lost 5 bases, J lost 1 base, and 15 bases lay in between. Germline CDR1 reads MGHDK; CDR2 reads SYGVNS. CDR3 DNA sequence: TGTGCCAGCAGTCCCCACGGAGGGTTGTCCTACGAGCAGTACTTC. It codes for CASSPHGGLSYEQYF.

The V call is TRBV6-6, the J call TRBJ1-5, with 9 bases aligning to TRBD1. Per germline, CDR1 MNHNY and CDR2 SVGAGI (reference sequence). The V segment lost 6 bases and the J segment 4 bases; nucleotides outside the gene matches: 4. This CDR3 comprises 14 residues. Here the CDR3 reads CASSRDRANQPQHF. The CDR3, as DNA: TGTGCCAGCAGCCGGGACAGGGCAAATCAGCCCCAGCATTTT.

The V and J genes are TRBV27 and TRBJ1-3; D is perhaps TRBD1 (5 bases). The CDR3 totals 15 residues. The V and J ends lost 5 bases and 2 bases respectively, with 13 bases between them. Germline loops: CDR1 MNHEY, CDR2 SMNVEV (reference sequence). DNA for the CDR3: TGTGCCAGCAGTCCGTCAGGGTTTACTGGAAACACCATATATTTT. It encodes CASSPSGFTGNTIYF.

The genes are TRBV5-1 and TRBJ2-7, with 7 bases aligning to TRBD2. The CDR3 is 16 amino acids. After removal of 4 bases from V and 0 bases from J, the junction contained 10 bases not matched to a gene. Per germline, CDR1 SGHRS and CDR2 YFSETQ. The CDR3 nucleotides read TGCGCCAGCAGCGTACTCCCTAGCGGAAACTCCTACGAGCAGTACTTC. Its translation: CASSVLPSGNSYEQYF. The entire variable domain, with the rest obtained from reference TRBV5-1 and TRBJ2-7, is as follows: KAGVTQTPRYLIKTRGQQVTLSCSPISGHRSVSWYQQTPGQGLQFLFEYFSETQRNKGNFPGRFSGRQFSNSRSEMNVSTLELGDSALYLCASSVLPSGNSYEQYFGPGTRLTVT.

V and J are TRBV11-1 and TRBJ2-5; D not resolved. V lost 5 bases and J 1 base, leaving 8 bases between the germline ends. The germline V gene encodes CDR1 SGHAT and CDR2 FQDESV (reference sequence). CDR3 size: 13 residues. CDR3 protein: CASSPRVQETQYF. For the CDR3, the DNA is TGTGCCAGCAGCCCCCGGGTCCAAGAGACCCAGTACTTC.

This sequence joins TRBV7-8 and TRBJ1-1, with D tentatively TRBD1 (6 bases). Per the germline V gene, CDR1 is SGHVS and CDR2 is FQNEAQ. V lost 5 bases to trimming and J lost 0 bases, with 16 bases between them. This CDR3 is 16 amino acids long. The DNA of the CDR3 is TGTGCCAGCAGCCCCCGAACAGGGCGGATGAACACTGAAGCTTTCTTT. It encodes CASSPRTGRMNTEAFF. Complete variable domain (other parts from reference TRBV7-8 and TRBJ1-1): GAGVSQSPRYKVAKRGQDVALRCDPISGHVSLFWYQQALGQGPEFLTYFQNEAQLDKSGLPSDRFFAERPEGSVSTLKIQRTQQEDSAVYLCASSPRTGRMNTEAFFGQGTRLTVV.

The gene calls are TRBV5-4 and TRBJ2-7; D is possibly TRBD1 or TRBD2 (6 bases each). Looked up from germline, CDR1 is SGHNT and CDR2 is YYREEE (reference sequence). The CDR3 extends over 15 amino acids. Trimming pared 0 bases from V and 4 bases from J, leaving 14 bases between. The CDR3 DNA follows: TGTGCCAGCAGCTTGGACGGGGGCGTCGGATACGAGCAGTACTTC. Protein: CASSLDGGVGYEQYF.

The V gene is TRBV7-9, the J gene TRBJ2-1; D gene unclear. Between the trimmed V and J ends, which lost 3 bases and 10 bases, there was a span of 10 bases. The CDR3 spans 12 residues. Germline CDR1 and CDR2: SEHNR and FQNEAQ (reference sequence). The CDR3 region is CASSLRNHEQFF. The CDR3 coding sequence is TGTGCCAGCAGCTTGCGGAACCACGAGCAGTTCTTC.

This chain's CDR3 is CASSLRLNQPQHF. CDR3 bases: TGTGCCAGCAGTTTGCGTTTGAATCAGCCCCAGCATTTT. The J gene is TRBJ1-5, the V gene TRBV27; no definite D call. The germline V gene encodes CDR1 MNHEY and CDR2 SMNVEV (reference sequence). Trimming took 3 bases from V and 4 from J, leaving 7 bases between them. The CDR3 runs to 13 residues.

This clone was recorded only once. DNA of the CDR3: TGTGCCAGCAGTTCCCCTAGCGGGAGATCGACAGATACGCAGTATTTT. It specifies CASSSPSGRSTDTQYF. The chain links TRBV27 to TRBJ2-3; 10 bases are shared with TRBD2. The germline V gene has CDR1 MNHEY and CDR2 SMNVEV (reference sequence). J was trimmed by 3 bases and V by 4 bases; bases with no gene match: 7. The CDR3 has 16 amino acids.

V usage is TRBV30 and J usage is TRBJ2-3; D remains ambiguous. The V gene lost 3 bases and the J gene lost 2 bases, with 6 bases spanning the gap. Looked up from germline, CDR1 is GTSNPN and CDR2 is SVGIG (reference sequence). This CDR3 contains 12 residues. The CDR3 sequence: CAWRLLTDTQYF. The CDR3 bases are TGTGCCTGGAGGCTACTCACAGATACGCAGTATTTT. Full variable domain (remainder filled in from reference TRBV30 and TRBJ2-3): SQTIHQWPATLVQPVGSPLSLECTVEGTSNPNLYWYRQAAGRGLQLLFYSVGIGQISSEVPQNLSASRPQDRQFILSSKKLLLSDSGFYLCAWRLLTDTQYFGPGTRLTVL.

The chain employs TRBV7-9 and TRBJ2-1; 14 positions agree with TRBD2. V lost 5 bases and J lost 7; bases outside the gene matches: 10. The CDR3 extends over 17 amino acids. Germline-derived CDR1 and CDR2 are SEHNR and FQNEAQ (reference sequence). CDR3 sequence: CASSLRGTSGSVNEQFF. As DNA, the CDR3 is TGTGCCAGCAGCCTCCGGGGGACTAGCGGGAGTGTGAATGAGCAGTTCTTC. Complete variable domain (other parts from reference TRBV7-9 and TRBJ2-1): DTGVSQNPRHKITKRGQNVTFRCDPISEHNRLYWYRQTLGQGPEFLTYFQNEAQLEKSRLLSDRFSAERPKGSFSTLEIQRTEQGDSAMYLCASSLRGTSGSVNEQFFGPGTRLTVL.